The 14 T cell receptor beta chains below all came from one sample that was sequenced in a study of cytomegalovirus exposure and HLA in healthy donors. The PCR employed 60 Vbeta primers together with 13 Jbeta primers. The protocol was immunoSEQ multiplex PCR, while the TCRdb copy is restricted to in-frame clones and leaves out a portion. The repertoire holds approximately 210,000 clones, about four fifths seen once, with approximately 0.4% in the top ten. Sequenced: PBMCs. The receptors here all came from a male donor in good health and CMV-seropositive.

This rearrangement joins TRBV16 to TRBJ1-2; D is unclear. This CDR3 comprises 14 residues. Trimming left V 0 bases short and J 4 bases short, with 9 bases between. Germline V lookup: CDR1 KGHSY, CDR2 FQNENV. CDR3 amino acids: CASSQSRVSYGYTF. In DNA, the CDR3 is TGTGCCAGCAGCCAATCGCGGGTATCCTATGGCTACACCTTC.

This rearrangement joins TRBV27 to TRBJ2-1; 7 nucleotides match TRBD1. CDR3 length: 17 residues. Germline-derived CDR1 and CDR2 are MNHEY and SMNVEV (reference sequence). Trimming cost V 6 bases and J 6 bases; bases outside gene matches: 17. The CDR3 is CASRNRDRTALTNEQFF. For the CDR3, the DNA is TGTGCCAGCAGAAACCGGGACAGAACTGCCCTAACCAATGAGCAGTTCTTC.

This chain uses TRBV6-1 with TRBJ1-3; D remains ambiguous. Germline V gene data show CDR1 as MNHNS and CDR2 as SASEGT. This CDR3 comprises 13 residues. The germline V and J ends were trimmed by 6 bases and 8 bases, with 14 bases remaining between them. CDR3 sequence (DNA): TGTGCCAGCAGCCAGCCCGGGATGGACACCATATATTTT. Encoded protein: CASSQPGMDTIYF.

In this sample, this clone turned up once. The V and J genes are TRBV5-5 and TRBJ1-1, with D tentatively TRBD1 (6 bases). The CDR3 has 16 amino acids. From germline, CDR1 is SGHKS and CDR2 YYEKEE (reference sequence). V shed 0 bases and J shed 0 bases, with 12 bases lying between them. CDR3 in amino acids: CASSLALGQLNTEAFF. CDR3 in DNA: TGTGCCAGCAGCTTGGCACTCGGACAGCTGAACACTGAAGCTTTCTTT.

The chain links TRBV27 to TRBJ2-1, with 7 bases aligning to TRBD2. The J segment lost 7 bases and the V segment lost 2 bases, leaving 2 bases of the junction unmatched. This CDR3 region has 13 residues. CDR1 and CDR2 (germline): MNHEY, SMNVEV (reference sequence). CDR3 sequence reads: CASSLDGGNEQFF. As DNA, the CDR3 is TGTGCCAGCAGTTTAGACGGGGGGAATGAGCAGTTCTTC.

The V and J genes are TRBV11-1 and TRBJ2-2; 9 bases map to TRBD2. The CDR3 has 14 amino acids. V dropped 5 bases and J dropped 8; count of bases not matched to a gene: 6. Germline CDR1 SGHAT, CDR2 FQDESV (reference sequence). As DNA, the CDR3 is TGTGCCAGCAGCGCTTCCACTAGCGGGGGGGAGCTGTTTTTT. Translated: CASSASTSGGELFF.

V and J are TRBV7-7 and TRBJ2-5; D gene ambiguous. This CDR3 spans 13 amino acids. Trimming took off 3 bases at V and 2 bases at J, with 7 bases between the two ends. Germline-derived CDR1 and CDR2 are SSHAT and FNYEAQ (reference sequence). CDR3 residues: CASSFSLQETQYF. The CDR3 region has the DNA TGTGCCAGCAGCTTTAGCCTTCAAGAGACCCAGTACTTC.

This clone has a handful of counts. V usage is TRBV10-3 and J usage is TRBJ2-7; 8 nucleotides line up with TRBD1. V shed 6 bases and J 5 bases; nucleotides not matched to a gene: 9. CDR3 length: 14 amino acids. The germline V gene has CDR1 ENHRY and CDR2 SYGVKD. CDR3 nucleotides: TGTGCCATCAGGAGGAAGACAGGGGAAAACGAGCAGTACTTC. Translation: CAIRRKTGENEQYF.

There are a few counts of this clone. This chain uses TRBV5-1 with TRBJ2-6, with unresolved D. With 4 bases removed from V and 1 base from J, the gap between germline ends came to 9 bases. Germline CDR1 is SGHRS and CDR2 is YFSETQ. The CDR3 contains 15 residues. The CDR3 bases are TGCGCCAGCAGCGTTTCAGTGTCTGGGGCCAACGTCCTGACTTTC. This encodes CASSVSVSGANVLTF.

This clone has more than one count but fewer than ten. The chain uses TRBV4-2 and TRBJ2-3, with a possible D match to TRBD1 (6 bases). Germline V CDR1 and CDR2: LGHNA, YNFKEQ. V dropped 5 bases and J dropped 6 bases, with 15 bases sitting between them. CDR3 size: 14 residues. CDR3 region: CASSNQGHEDTQYF. In DNA, the CDR3 is TGTGCCAGCAGCAATCAGGGGCACGAGGATACGCAGTATTTT.

This clone was observed a handful of times. The chain recombines TRBV21-1 with TRBJ2-6; the table's D call, TRBD2, was not checked against the DNA. TRBV21-1 is labeled a pseudogene. CDR3 length equals 18 residues. As DNA, the CDR3 is TGTGCCAGCAGCAAAACTGAGGTAATAAGCTCTGGGGCCAACGTCCTGACTTTC. As protein: CASSKTEVISSGANVLTF.

The V call is TRBV7-9, the J call TRBJ2-7; D call uncertain. The CDR3 length is 14 residues. The V gene lost 0 bases and the J gene lost 3 bases, with 9 bases spanning the gap. CDR1 and CDR2 from the germline V gene are SEHNR and FQNEAQ (reference sequence). CDR3 sequence reads: CASSLALVGYEQYF. The CDR3 nucleotides read TGTGCCAGCAGCTTAGCGCTGGTCGGCTACGAGCAGTACTTC.

The chain joins TRBV19 to TRBJ1-5; no clear D gene. This CDR3 spans 14 amino acids. Germline CDR1 and CDR2: LNHDA and SQIVND (reference sequence). The V end was cut by 7 bases, the J end by 6 bases, with 16 bases between. CDR3 nucleotides: TGTGCCAGTAACCGAGATCGTTCTGCTCAGCCCCAGCATTTT. This gives the protein CASNRDRSAQPQHF. The whole variable domain, remainder taken from reference TRBV19 and TRBJ1-5, is DGGITQSPKYLFRKEGQNVTLSCEQNLNHDAMYWYRQDPGQGLRLIYYSQIVNDFQKGDIAEGYSVSREKKESFPLTVTSAQKNPTAFYLCASNRDRSAQPQHFGDGTRLSIL.

This rearrangement joins TRBV5-1 to TRBJ1-4; maybe TRBD1 (6 bases). V was trimmed by 2 bases and J by 3 bases, leaving 8 bases between them. The germline gives CDR1 SGHRS, CDR2 YFSETQ. The length of the CDR3 is 14 residues. CDR3 in DNA: TGCGCCAGCAGCTTCGGACAGTCTAATGAAAAACTGTTTTTT. It translates to CASSFGQSNEKLFF.